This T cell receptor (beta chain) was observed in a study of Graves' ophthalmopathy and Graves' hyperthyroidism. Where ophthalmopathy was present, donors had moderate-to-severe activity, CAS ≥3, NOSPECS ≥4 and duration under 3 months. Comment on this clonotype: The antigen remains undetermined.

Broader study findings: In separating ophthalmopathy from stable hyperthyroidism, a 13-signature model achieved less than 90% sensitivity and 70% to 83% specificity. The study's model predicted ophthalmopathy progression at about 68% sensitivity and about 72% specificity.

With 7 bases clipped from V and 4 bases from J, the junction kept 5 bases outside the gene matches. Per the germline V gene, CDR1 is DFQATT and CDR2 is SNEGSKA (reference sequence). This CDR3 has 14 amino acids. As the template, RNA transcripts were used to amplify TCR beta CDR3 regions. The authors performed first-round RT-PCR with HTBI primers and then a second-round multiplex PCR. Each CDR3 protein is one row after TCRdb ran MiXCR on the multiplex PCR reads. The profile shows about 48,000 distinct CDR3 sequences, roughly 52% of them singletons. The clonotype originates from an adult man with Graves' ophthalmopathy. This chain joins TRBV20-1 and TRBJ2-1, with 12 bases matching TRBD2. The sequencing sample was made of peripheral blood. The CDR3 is CSESTSGRYNEQFF. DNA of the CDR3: TGCAGTGAGTCGACTAGCGGGAGATACAATGAGCAGTTCTTC.